Listed below are T cell receptor beta chains from one sample, sequenced in a study of blood T cell repertoires in COVID-19. TCRdb's copy holds only in-frame clones and misses some; the assay was immunoSEQ multiplex PCR. The sample has some 42,000 clones; about 91% are singletons. The source material was peripheral blood. The receptors originated from a man aged 50 or older with active COVID-19. The CDR3 runs from the conserved cysteine through the conserved F or W. The D gene is left open where the match is weak. Rows may omit the clone size; those that give it use once, few, many or a size class.

cdr3_aa cdr3_nt j_call d_call v_call clone_size
CASSPTGTSNQPQHF TGCGCCAGCAGCCCAACAGGGACGAGCAATCAGCCCCAGCATTTT TRBJ1-5 - TRBV4-1 few
CATSDPGLAGGHNEQFF TGTGCCACCAGTGATCCAGGACTAGCGGGAGGCCACAATGAGCAGTTCTTC TRBJ2-1 TRBD2 TRBV24-1 once
CASSLGVTYTF TGTGCCAGCAGCTTAGGAGTAACCTACACCTTC TRBJ1-2 - TRBV28 -
CSASATRNEQYF TGCAGTGCTAGTGCCACTAGAAACGAGCAGTACTTC TRBJ2-7 - TRBV20-1 -
CASSVGPGDNQPQHF TGTGCCAGCAGTGTAGGCCCAGGGGACAATCAGCCCCAGCATTTT TRBJ1-5 - TRBV2 few
CASSIQTGGFSGNTIYF TGCGCCAGCAGCATCCAGACAGGGGGCTTCTCTGGAAACACCATATATTTT TRBJ1-3 TRBD1 TRBV5-1 -
CASSPSTGAQYF TGTGCCAGCAGCCCGTCGACAGGGGCTCAGTATTTT TRBJ2-3 TRBD1 TRBV11-2 -
CASSAGRTDTQYF TGTGCCAGCAGTGCGGGGCGCACAGATACGCAGTATTTT TRBJ2-3 - TRBV12-3/TRBV12-4 -
CASSLAGQGVSPLHF TGTGCCAGCAGCTTGGCCGGGCAGGGGGTCTCACCCCTCCACTTT TRBJ1-6 TRBD1 TRBV5-5 few
CASSQTGTGSFQPQHF TGTGCCAGCAGCCAGACCGGGACAGGGTCGTTTCAGCCCCAGCATTTT TRBJ1-5 TRBD1 TRBV4-2 -
CASSQFAWTKETQYF TGCGCCAGCAGCCAATTTGCGTGGACAAAAGAGACCCAGTACTTC TRBJ2-5 - TRBV4-1 -
CASSLRREETQYF TGTGCCAGCAGCTTAAGACGGGAAGAGACCCAGTACTTC TRBJ2-5 - TRBV7-3 -
CASSPSVRVNEQFF TGTGCCAGCAGCCCAAGCGTTCGGGTTAATGAGCAGTTCTTC TRBJ2-1 - TRBV7-2 -
CSVARDYSPTNEKLFF TGCAGCGTTGCCCGGGACTATAGCCCAACTAATGAAAAACTGTTTTTT TRBJ1-4 - TRBV29-1 once
CAITTGESEQYF TGTGCCATCACTACGGGGGAAAGCGAGCAGTACTTC TRBJ2-7 - TRBV10-3 -
CASSPSGNTGELFF TGTGCCAGCAGCCCCAGCGGGAACACCGGGGAGCTGTTTTTT TRBJ2-2 - TRBV7-3 -
CASRSGTANTEAFF TGTGCCAGCAGATCCGGGACAGCGAACACTGAAGCTTTCTTT TRBJ1-1 TRBD1 TRBV28 -
CASSFSSGTADTQYF TGTGCCAGCAGCTTCTCTAGCGGGACTGCAGATACGCAGTATTTT TRBJ2-3 TRBD2 TRBV7-9 -
CASSYRDTRRRTGELFF TGTGCCAGCAGTTACCGGGACACCAGGCGACGGACCGGGGAGCTGTTTTTT TRBJ2-2 - TRBV28 -
CASSIGRLDRGRETQYF TGTGCCAGTAGTATAGGCCGCCTCGACAGGGGGCGAGAGACCCAGTACTTC TRBJ2-5 TRBD1 TRBV19 once
CASSYSRTGSAPLHF TGTGCCAGCAGTTACTCCAGGACAGGGAGTGCACCCCTCCACTTT TRBJ1-6 TRBD1 TRBV6-5 -
CASSTGLAGGNGDEQFF TGTGCCAGCAGCACGGGACTAGCGGGAGGTAATGGGGATGAGCAGTTCTTC TRBJ2-1 TRBD2 TRBV28 -
CASSIPSGLTNTEAFF TGTGCCAGTAGTATACCTTCGGGACTGACGAACACTGAAGCTTTCTTT TRBJ1-1 - TRBV19 -
CASSPGTAYEQYF TGTGCCAGCTCACCCGGGACAGCCTACGAGCAGTACTTC TRBJ2-7 TRBD1 TRBV18 -
CASSAARQGAYGYTF TGTGCCAGCAGCGCTGCAAGGCAGGGGGCATATGGCTACACCTTC TRBJ1-2 TRBD1 TRBV2 -
CASSPLTGGELSNQPQHF TGTGCCAGTAGTCCGCTAACAGGGGGTGAACTTAGCAATCAGCCCCAGCATTTT TRBJ1-5 TRBD1 TRBV19 -
CASSVRGSDNEQFF TGTGCCAGCAGCGTCAGGGGGTCGGACAATGAGCAGTTCTTC TRBJ2-1 TRBD1 TRBV9 -
CASSPDDLGTAPGNTIYF TGTGCCAGTAGCCCGGATGATCTTGGGACAGCACCTGGAAACACCATATATTTT TRBJ1-3 TRBD1 TRBV19 -
CASSPGTGRDGYTF TGTGCCAGCAGCCCCGGCACAGGACGGGATGGCTACACCTTC TRBJ1-2 - TRBV9 -
CATSPRDLRPYEQYF TGTGCCACCAGCCCCCGGGACTTACGGCCCTACGAGCAGTACTTC TRBJ2-7 - TRBV15 -
CASRFRGDSGELFF TGCGCCAGCCGATTTAGAGGGGACAGCGGGGAGCTGTTTTTT TRBJ2-2 TRBD1 TRBV5-1 -